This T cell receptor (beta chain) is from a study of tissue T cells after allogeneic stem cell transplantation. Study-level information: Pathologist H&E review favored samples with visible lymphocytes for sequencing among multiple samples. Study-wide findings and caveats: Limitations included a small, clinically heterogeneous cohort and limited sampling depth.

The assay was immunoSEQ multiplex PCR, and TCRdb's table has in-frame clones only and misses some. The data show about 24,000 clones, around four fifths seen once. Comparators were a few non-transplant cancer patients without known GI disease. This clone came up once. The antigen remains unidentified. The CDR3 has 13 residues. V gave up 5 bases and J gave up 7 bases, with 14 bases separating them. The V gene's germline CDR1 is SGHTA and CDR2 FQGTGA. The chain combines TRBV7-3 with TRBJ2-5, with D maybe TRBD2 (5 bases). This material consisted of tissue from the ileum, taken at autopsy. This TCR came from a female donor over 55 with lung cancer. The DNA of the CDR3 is TGTGCCAGCAGCCCGGGATCTCATGGGACCCAGTACTTC. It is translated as CASSPGSHGTQYF.